The count of the clone carrying this T cell receptor beta chain is one. The table came from immunoSEQ multiplex PCR; TCRdb's copy has only in-frame clones and leaves some out. The sample lists tens of thousands of clones, 90% occurring once. The entry originates in a study of T cell changes during pregnancy in multiple sclerosis. This material consisted of peripheral blood, taken after pregnancy. This TCR derives from a female donor in good health, enrolled as a control in a pregnancy study.

The DNA for the CDR3 is TGCGCCAGCAGCCAATGGGTCAGGGTGGATGGCTACACCTTC. It translates to CASSQWVRVDGYTF. The V gene is TRBV4-3, the J gene TRBJ1-2, with D maybe TRBD1 (5 bases). Germline CDR1 LGHNA, CDR2 YSLEER. The CDR3 loop spans 14 amino acids. The ends were cut back, 2 bases at V and 6 bases at J, with 13 bases in the middle.